The 15 T cell receptor beta chains below all came from one sample that was sequenced in a study of early T cells in non-severe SARS-CoV-2 infection. TCRdb analysed the 5' RACE reads with MiXCR anew, one entry per CDR3 protein. The sample lists 75,000 to 100,000 distinct CDR3 sequences; 11% to 15% were seen once. Specimen: whole blood. The receptors were gathered from an adult who was a healthcare worker with PCR-confirmed SARS-CoV-2 infection or an uninfected control (not recorded which).

The gene calls are TRBV18 and TRBJ2-6, with 7 bases fitting TRBD1. J lost 0 bases, V lost 0 bases, and 8 bases had no gene match. The CDR3 consists of 19 residues. Germline CDR1 is KGHSH and CDR2 is LQKENI. This chain's CDR3 is CASSPPDRLPPSGANVLTF. The CDR3 DNA reads as TGTGCCAGCTCACCACCGGACAGGCTCCCTCCCTCTGGGGCCAACGTCCTGACTTTC.

This clonotype came up many times. The chain is built from TRBV29-1 and TRBJ1-1, with 7 bases that match TRBD1. CDR1 is SQVTM, CDR2 ANQGSEA, per germline. The length of the CDR3 is 12 residues. The J segment lost 4 bases and the V segment lost 6 bases, leaving 5 bases of the junction unmatched. The CDR3 spells CSVARQGTEAFF. CDR3 in DNA: TGCAGCGTCGCCAGACAGGGCACTGAAGCTTTCTTT.

This clonotype was observed a few times. The chain links TRBV3-1 to TRBJ2-3; D is undetermined. V was shortened by 5 bases and J by 7 bases, with 19 bases between the two germline ends. Germline-derived CDR1 and CDR2 are LGHDT and YNNKEL (reference sequence). This CDR3 has 15 amino acids. CDR3 nucleotide sequence: TGTGCCAGCAGCTCCCTCACCCTTAATTCAAATACGCAGTATTTT. As protein: CASSSLTLNSNTQYF.

The chain is built from TRBV28 and TRBJ2-7; 7 nucleotides agree with TRBD2. From germline, CDR1 is MDHEN and CDR2 SYDVKM. The CDR3 spans 13 residues. The ends lost 7 bases at V and 6 bases at J; junction bases unmatched: 9. CDR3 region: CASTSGGGAEQYF. The CDR3 nucleotides are TGTGCCAGCACCTCCGGCGGGGGTGCCGAGCAGTACTTC.

This clonotype has at least ten counts. V gene TRBV7-6 combines with J gene TRBJ2-5, with D unresolved. The CDR3 extends over 11 amino acids. Looked up from germline, CDR1 is SGHVS and CDR2 is FNYEAQ. V shed 2 bases and J shed 7 bases, with 5 bases lying between them. CDR3 DNA sequence: TGTGCCAGCAGCTTAAAAGGGACCCAGTACTTC. It yields the protein CASSLKGTQYF.

This clonotype occurred many times. The chain uses TRBV7-7 and TRBJ2-2; weak D call: TRBD1 (6 bases). Trimming took 5 bases from V and 1 from J, leaving 11 bases between them. The germline CDR1 and CDR2 sequences are SSHAT and FNYEAQ (reference sequence). The CDR3 has 15 amino acids. The DNA for the CDR3 is TGTGCCAGCAGCCCCGACAGGAGGAACACCGGGGAGCTGTTTTTT. Translating it yields CASSPDRRNTGELFF.

The J gene is TRBJ2-1, the V gene TRBV27, with D tentatively TRBD1 (5 bases). The germline V gene encodes CDR1 MNHEY and CDR2 SMNVEV (reference sequence). V was cut by 4 bases and J by 4 bases, with 14 bases left in between. This CDR3 has 15 residues. CDR3 residues: CASSWGRDLYNEQFF. Written as DNA, the CDR3 is TGTGCCAGCAGTTGGGGCCGAGACCTATACAATGAGCAGTTCTTC.

This clonotype came up many times. V gene TRBV7-2 combines with J gene TRBJ1-2; 7 nucleotides agree with TRBD1. CDR3 length: 13 residues. Germline V CDR1 and CDR2: SGHTA, FQGNSA. V gave up 4 bases and J gave up 4 bases; unmatched junction bases: 3. The DNA for the CDR3 is TGTGCCAGCAGCTCCGGACAGGTCTATGGCTACACCTTC. Translated: CASSSGQVYGYTF.

The chain combines TRBV29-1 with TRBJ1-2; the D gene is possibly TRBD1 (6 bases). The germline V gene has CDR1 SQVTM and CDR2 ANQGSEA. CDR3 length equals 12 residues. Trimming left V 7 bases short and J 0 bases short, with 9 bases between. In nucleotides, the CDR3 is TGCAGCGCTGGACAGCCTAACTATGGCTACACCTTC. The encoded protein is CSAGQPNYGYTF.

The chain uses TRBV7-9 and TRBJ2-1; D uncertain. Germline CDR1 is SEHNR and CDR2 is FQNEAQ (reference sequence). CDR3 length: 13 residues. The V end was cut by 8 bases, the J end by 0 bases, with 8 bases between. The CDR3 loop is CASGPNSYNEQFF. In DNA, the CDR3 is TGTGCCAGCGGGCCTAACTCCTACAATGAGCAGTTCTTC.

The chain combines TRBV28 with TRBJ1-5, with D possibly matching TRBD1 (5 bases). V was cut by 4 bases and J by 5 bases, with 21 bases left in between. This CDR3 comprises 17 residues. The germline V gene has CDR1 MDHEN and CDR2 SYDVKM. The CDR3 DNA follows: TGTGCCAGCAGTTGGGGCACCAGGTCGGGGCTCGATCAGCCCCAGCATTTT. This encodes CASSWGTRSGLDQPQHF.

The table lists this clonotype with many counts. V usage is TRBV5-1 and J usage is TRBJ2-1, with 13 bases that match TRBD2. The CDR3 covers 15 residues. Germline V gene sequence: CDR1 SGHRS, CDR2 YFSETQ. V was pared by 0 bases and J by 7 bases, with 1 base of the junction left unmatched. The DNA for the CDR3 is TGCGCCAGCAGCTTGGGACTAGCGGGGGGTAATGAGCAGTTCTTC. Translated, it gives CASSLGLAGGNEQFF.

CDR3 residues: CASRPPPGPGNTIYF. The DNA for the CDR3 is TGTGCCAGCAGACCCCCTCCGGGACCTGGAAACACCATATATTTT. J is TRBJ1-3 and V is TRBV28, with a tentative D call TRBD1 (5 bases). In germline, CDR1 is MDHEN, CDR2 SYDVKM. The V gene lost 6 bases and the J gene lost 2 bases, with 14 bases spanning the gap. The CDR3 loop spans 15 amino acids.

The CDR3 loop is CATQPPTNEKLFF. The CDR3 DNA reads TGTGCCACCCAACCTCCAACTAATGAAAAACTGTTTTTT. The rearrangement links TRBV2 to TRBJ1-4; D is unresolved. V shed 10 bases and J shed 0 bases, with 9 bases lying between them. CDR3 size: 13 residues. Germline V lookup: CDR1 SNHLY, CDR2 FYNNEI.

This clonotype was seen ten or more times. The J gene is TRBJ2-3, the V gene TRBV4-2, with D unclear. V lost 0 bases and J lost 2, with 9 bases in between. Germline V gene lookup returns CDR1 LGHNA and CDR2 YNFKEQ. The CDR3 covers 15 residues. CDR3 protein: CASSQESEPTDTQYF. CDR3 in DNA: TGTGCCAGCAGCCAAGAGAGCGAGCCCACAGATACGCAGTATTTT.